A selection of T cell receptor beta chains follows, all from one sample in a study of CD4 T cells in relation to SARS-CoV-2 and coronaviruses. Antigens of these TCRs are unknown. Data came from immunoSEQ multiplex PCR; TCRdb stores just in-frame clones and leaves some out. The top ten hold approximately 15% of the sample, which has some 22,000 clones, around 78% seen once. Specimen: CD4+ T cells from PBMCs, cultured in vitro. The receptors originated from a human donor in good health. The CDR3 runs from the conserved cysteine through the conserved F or W. The D gene is left open where the match is weak. Size is stated for part of the rows, as once, few or many counts, or as a class when the clone is expanded.

v_gene: TRBV19
d_gene: .
abundance: .
j_gene: TRBJ1-1
CDR3aa: CASSINWQSNTEAFF
CDR3nt: TGTGCCAGTAGTATAAATTGGCAGTCGAACACTGAAGCTTTCTTT

v_gene: TRBV2
d_gene: TRBD2
abundance: .
j_gene: TRBJ2-3
CDR3aa: CASSWGLAGGTDTQYF
CDR3nt: TGTGCCAGCAGTTGGGGACTAGCGGGAGGGACAGATACGCAGTATTTT

v_gene: TRBV7-3
d_gene: TRBD1
abundance: .
j_gene: TRBJ2-3
CDR3aa: CASSPGTADTQYF
CDR3nt: TGTGCCAGCAGCCCCGGGACAGCAGATACGCAGTATTTT

v_gene: TRBV30
d_gene: .
abundance: .
j_gene: TRBJ1-2
CDR3aa: CAWSAGVSLAGYTF
CDR3nt: TGTGCCTGGAGTGCGGGTGTGAGTCTGGCTGGCTACACCTTC

v_gene: TRBV6-5
d_gene: .
abundance: .
j_gene: TRBJ1-1
CDR3aa: CASPSISAGEAFF
CDR3nt: TGTGCCAGCCCCTCCATAAGTGCAGGGGAAGCTTTCTTT

v_gene: TRBV2
d_gene: .
abundance: once
j_gene: TRBJ1-1
CDR3aa: CASREMNTEAFF
CDR3nt: TGTGCCAGCAGGGAAATGAACACTGAAGCTTTCTTT

v_gene: TRBV18
d_gene: .
abundance: .
j_gene: TRBJ1-2
CDR3aa: CASSLRVISSYGYTF
CDR3nt: TGTGCCAGCTCACTTAGGGTGATTTCAAGCTATGGCTACACCTTC

v_gene: TRBV5-1
d_gene: TRBD2
abundance: .
j_gene: TRBJ2-5
CDR3aa: CASSLEGSGMEETQYF
CDR3nt: TGCGCCAGCAGCTTAGAGGGTAGCGGGATGGAAGAGACCCAGTACTTC

v_gene: TRBV7-3
d_gene: TRBD2
abundance: .
j_gene: TRBJ2-2
CDR3aa: CASSLLAGEGTGELFF
CDR3nt: TGTGCCAGCAGCTTACTAGCGGGAGAGGGGACCGGGGAGCTGTTTTTT

v_gene: TRBV30
d_gene: .
abundance: .
j_gene: TRBJ2-5
CDR3aa: CAWSGDQETQYF
CDR3nt: TGTGCCTGGAGTGGGGATCAAGAGACCCAGTACTTC

v_gene: TRBV18
d_gene: .
abundance: few
j_gene: TRBJ2-7
CDR3aa: CASSKSSYEQYF
CDR3nt: TGTGCCAGCTCCAAGAGCTCCTACGAGCAGTACTTC

v_gene: TRBV9
d_gene: .
abundance: .
j_gene: TRBJ2-3
CDR3aa: CASSVGFTAGGDTQYF
CDR3nt: TGTGCCAGCAGCGTAGGGTTTACAGCTGGGGGAGATACGCAGTATTTT

v_gene: TRBV5-1
d_gene: TRBD1
abundance: .
j_gene: TRBJ2-1
CDR3aa: CASSPPQGEFYNEQFF
CDR3nt: TGCGCCAGCAGCCCCCCACAGGGGGAATTCTACAATGAGCAGTTCTTC

v_gene: TRBV14
d_gene: TRBD1
abundance: few
j_gene: TRBJ1-6
CDR3aa: CASSPDRGLSPLHF
CDR3nt: TGTGCCAGCAGTCCCGACAGGGGGCTTTCACCCCTCCACTTT

v_gene: TRBV28
d_gene: .
abundance: few
j_gene: TRBJ2-7
CDR3aa: CASSWTDYEQYF
CDR3nt: TGTGCCAGCAGTTGGACTGACTACGAGCAGTACTTC

v_gene: TRBV24-1
d_gene: TRBD1
abundance: .
j_gene: TRBJ1-5
CDR3aa: CATRGRSTGGPDYSNQPQHF
CDR3nt: TGTGCCACCAGAGGACGAAGTACAGGGGGCCCCGATTATAGCAATCAGCCCCAGCATTTT

v_gene: TRBV3-1/TRBV3-2
d_gene: .
abundance: .
j_gene: TRBJ2-5
CDR3aa: CASSQSETQYF
CDR3nt: TGTGCCAGCAGCCAATCTGAGACCCAGTACTTC

v_gene: TRBV18
d_gene: .
abundance: .
j_gene: TRBJ1-3
CDR3aa: CASSPNAGSNSGNTIYF
CDR3nt: TGTGCCAGCTCACCAAATGCAGGCAGCAACTCTGGAAACACCATATATTTT

v_gene: TRBV7-6
d_gene: TRBD1
abundance: .
j_gene: TRBJ1-6
CDR3aa: CASSLATGQGSPLHF
CDR3nt: TGTGCCAGCAGCTTAGCTACGGGACAGGGATCACCCCTCCACTTT

v_gene: TRBV27
d_gene: TRBD1
abundance: .
j_gene: TRBJ1-2
CDR3aa: CASTAIGTGGRDYGYTF
CDR3nt: TGTGCCAGCACCGCGATTGGGACAGGGGGCCGTGACTATGGCTACACCTTC

v_gene: TRBV2
d_gene: TRBD1
abundance: .
j_gene: TRBJ1-1
CDR3aa: CASSGGQSAFF
CDR3nt: TGTGCCAGCAGTGGGGGACAGTCAGCTTTCTTT

v_gene: TRBV3-1/TRBV3-2
d_gene: .
abundance: .
j_gene: TRBJ1-5
CDR3aa: CASSQTREQPQHF
CDR3nt: TGTGCCAGCAGCCAGACACGAGAGCAGCCCCAGCATTTT

v_gene: TRBV29-1
d_gene: TRBD2
abundance: .
j_gene: TRBJ2-1
CDR3aa: CSVEMFGTSGRAQQFF
CDR3nt: TGCAGCGTTGAAATGTTCGGGACTAGCGGGAGGGCCCAGCAGTTCTTC

v_gene: TRBV24-1
d_gene: TRBD1
abundance: .
j_gene: TRBJ2-3
CDR3aa: CATSDPLGQGGTDTQYF
CDR3nt: TGTGCCACCAGTGACCCCCTGGGACAGGGAGGTACAGATACGCAGTATTTT

v_gene: TRBV30
d_gene: .
abundance: .
j_gene: TRBJ1-3
CDR3aa: CAWSVGKRASGNTIYF
CDR3nt: TGTGCCTGGAGTGTAGGGAAAAGGGCCTCTGGAAACACCATATATTTT

v_gene: TRBV30
d_gene: .
abundance: few
j_gene: TRBJ1-2
CDR3aa: CAWSVLGFRGGYTF
CDR3nt: TGTGCCTGGAGTGTACTTGGGTTTCGTGGCGGCTACACCTTC

v_gene: TRBV27
d_gene: .
abundance: few
j_gene: TRBJ1-2
CDR3aa: CASSSRGEIYGYTF
CDR3nt: TGTGCCAGCAGTTCGCGCGGAGAGATCTATGGCTACACCTTC

v_gene: TRBV19
d_gene: .
abundance: .
j_gene: TRBJ2-7
CDR3aa: CASSDNAGPGYEQYF
CDR3nt: TGTGCCAGTAGTGATAACGCGGGGCCGGGGTACGAGCAGTACTTC

v_gene: TRBV15
d_gene: .
abundance: .
j_gene: TRBJ2-7
CDR3aa: CATSRDRAGYHEQYF
CDR3nt: TGTGCCACCAGCAGAGATAGGGCAGGGTACCACGAGCAGTACTTC

v_gene: TRBV6-5
d_gene: TRBD1
abundance: .
j_gene: TRBJ1-2
CDR3aa: CASSSRQGVDGYTF
CDR3nt: TGTGCCAGCAGTTCCCGACAGGGAGTGGATGGCTACACCTTC

v_gene: TRBV19
d_gene: .
abundance: .
j_gene: TRBJ1-1
CDR3aa: CASSRLNTEAFF
CDR3nt: TGTGCCAGTAGTAGATTGAACACTGAAGCTTTCTTT

v_gene: TRBV24-1
d_gene: .
abundance: .
j_gene: TRBJ2-5
CDR3aa: CATSDLTQETQYF
CDR3nt: TGTGCCACCAGTGATTTGACACAAGAGACCCAGTACTTC

v_gene: TRBV5-1
d_gene: .
abundance: .
j_gene: TRBJ2-7
CDR3aa: CASSFVLVGSDEQYF
CDR3nt: TGCGCCAGCAGCTTCGTGCTTGTAGGATCAGACGAGCAGTACTTC

v_gene: TRBV6-5
d_gene: .
abundance: .
j_gene: TRBJ1-5
CDR3aa: CASIPDSINQPQHF
CDR3nt: TGTGCCAGCATTCCGGACAGCATCAATCAGCCCCAGCATTTT

v_gene: TRBV19
d_gene: TRBD1
abundance: once
j_gene: TRBJ1-2
CDR3aa: CASSVWDRRNYGYTF
CDR3nt: TGTGCCAGTAGTGTATGGGACAGGCGTAACTATGGCTACACCTTC

v_gene: TRBV6-4
d_gene: .
abundance: .
j_gene: TRBJ1-2
CDR3aa: CASSQEAGSYGYTF
CDR3nt: TGTGCCAGCAGTCAAGAGGCAGGAAGTTATGGCTACACCTTC

v_gene: TRBV6-2/TRBV6-3
d_gene: .
abundance: .
j_gene: TRBJ1-1
CDR3aa: CASSSLRMNTEAFF
CDR3nt: TGTGCCAGCAGTTCTCTCCGGATGAACACTGAAGCTTTCTTT

v_gene: TRBV6-1
d_gene: .
abundance: once
j_gene: TRBJ1-5
CDR3aa: CASSELPGINQPQHF
CDR3nt: TGTGCCAGCAGTGAACTCCCGGGAATTAATCAGCCCCAGCATTTT

v_gene: TRBV3-1/TRBV3-2
d_gene: .
abundance: few
j_gene: TRBJ2-1
CDR3aa: CASSQESVGMHEQFF
CDR3nt: TGTGCCAGCAGCCAAGAGTCGGTGGGAATGCATGAGCAGTTCTTC

v_gene: TRBV29-1
d_gene: .
abundance: .
j_gene: TRBJ1-2
CDR3aa: CSVLYYGYTF
CDR3nt: TGCAGCGTTTTATACTATGGCTACACCTTC

v_gene: TRBV15
d_gene: TRBD2
abundance: .
j_gene: TRBJ2-1
CDR3aa: CATSRAQLAVPSSYNEQFF
CDR3nt: TGTGCCACCAGCAGAGCCCAACTAGCGGTACCTAGCTCCTACAATGAGCAGTTCTTC

v_gene: TRBV6-5
d_gene: .
abundance: .
j_gene: TRBJ2-4
CDR3aa: CASTRDSIQYF
CDR3nt: TGTGCCAGCACCCGGGACTCCATTCAGTACTTC

v_gene: TRBV10-3
d_gene: TRBD1
abundance: .
j_gene: TRBJ2-1
CDR3aa: CAISESTGWRNEQFF
CDR3nt: TGTGCCATCAGTGAGTCGACAGGGTGGCGGAATGAGCAGTTCTTC